Listed below are T cell receptor beta chains from one sample, sequenced in a study of shared clonotypes between healthy human individuals. Sequenced by immunoSEQ multiplex PCR; TCRdb stores in-frame clones only, minus some. The sample has about 520,000 clones, about 96% seen once. The specimen was naive CD4+ T cells sorted from blood. All receptors derive from a woman in her twenties or thirties in good health. CDR3s include the opening cysteine and the closing phenylalanine or tryptophan. D genes are given only for firm matches.

NA	TRBV19	CASSPERVQYEQYF
NA	TRBV28	CASSVLSYEQYF
TRBD1	TRBV30	CAWTARDRRSPEHFSGRDTEAFF
NA	TRBV28	CASSLVRGPYEQYF
NA	TRBV28	CASNLGILWYGYTF
NA	TRBV7-9	CASSLAGHAEDTQYF
TRBD2	TRBV4-1	CASSQGLAGFYEQYF
TRBD1	TRBV7-2	CASSRRDRALAFF
NA	TRBV28	CASPRGAGPDEQFF
NA	TRBV19	CASSSQASTDTQYF
TRBD2	TRBV18	CASTGLAESYEQYF
TRBD2	TRBV28	CASRPGTRVQREQYF
NA	TRBV4-1	CASSQPPTGPAGYTF
TRBD1	TRBV5-1	CASSTTGGTEAFF
TRBD1	TRBV29-1	CSALGQGNIKQYF
TRBD1	TRBV19	CASSIGGTGTNTEAFF
TRBD2	TRBV6-5	CATRREAGELFF
TRBD1	TRBV2	CASEASGLPRRGLFAFF
NA	TRBV14	CASSQEAVRTYEQYF
NA	TRBV19	CASRPSDSSYEQYF
NA	TRBV28	CASSRTLINQPQHF
TRBD1	TRBV4-1	CASSQETRGHTGELFF
NA	TRBV5-1	CASSLVAQTYNEQFF
NA	TRBV7-9	CASSQGRQSDTQYF
TRBD2	TRBV5-4	CASSLGLAGETDTQYF
NA	TRBV6-5	CASSYSGDSYEQYF
TRBD1	TRBV2	CASTISQGGTEAFF
NA	TRBV6-6	CASSGNRDNYGYTF
NA	TRBV7-9	CASSLSGAEQYF
NA	TRBV7-9	CASSLAVQKYNEQFF
TRBD2	TRBV6-5	CASSSTLAGGPYEQYF
TRBD1	TRBV28	CASDRGRADTQYF
NA	TRBV10-1	CASSESGLRGGEAFF
TRBD2	TRBV2	CASSLQREGTGELFF
TRBD2	TRBV6-6	CASSYSRVAGGSLQYF
TRBD1	TRBV9	CASRGQGENIQYF
NA	TRBV19	CASIQRDRSRETQYF
NA	TRBV27	CASSFRQTGSYEQYF
NA	TRBV10-3	CAISESGVDEQYF
TRBD1	TRBV10-1	CASSDRDRANTGELFF
TRBD2	TRBV9	CASSFGTSGSYEQYF
TRBD2	TRBV18	CASSSGLAEAGELFF
TRBD2	TRBV28	CASTRLAGGYEQYF
NA	TRBV9	CASSVEDTAYEQYF
TRBD1	TRBV5-1	CASSTGQDKEAFF
NA	TRBV6-6	CASRGTGPGYEQYF
TRBD1	TRBV29-1	CSVVLGTGTLNYGYTF
TRBD1	TRBV19	CASSLTGVEQFF
NA	TRBV28	CASSLPAPYEQYF
NA	TRBV28	CAVERSDSGNTIYF
TRBD1	TRBV5-1	CASSLGTGVNQPQHF
TRBD1	TRBV6-4	CASSPDPSGQGTYEQYF
NA	TRBV6-1	CASSEPGASLEQFF
TRBD2	TRBV7-6	CASSSWREGHEQYF
NA	TRBV6-5	CASSYNLQGWNEQFF